This T cell receptor beta chain was identified during a study of T cell responses to AZD1222 COVID-19 vaccine. In its sample, this clone was seen once. Some clones are missing from TCRdb's copy, which holds only in-frame ones; the method was immunoSEQ multiplex PCR. The data show some 140,000 clones, with 84% seen just once and over 4% held by the top ten. V gave up 1 base and J gave up 7 bases, with 16 bases separating them. CDR1 SEHNR and CDR2 FQNEAQ come from the germline V gene (reference sequence). The CDR3 loop spans 15 amino acids. Material: peripheral blood, obtained on day 0 of AZD1222 vaccination. The chain is built from TRBV7-9 and TRBJ1-2; D is possibly TRBD1 (6 bases). This receptor was taken from an adult in good health. The CDR3 protein is CASSLGGQHMGGYTF. The CDR3 DNA sequence: TGTGCCAGCAGCTTAGGGGGACAACATATGGGTGGCTACACCTTC.